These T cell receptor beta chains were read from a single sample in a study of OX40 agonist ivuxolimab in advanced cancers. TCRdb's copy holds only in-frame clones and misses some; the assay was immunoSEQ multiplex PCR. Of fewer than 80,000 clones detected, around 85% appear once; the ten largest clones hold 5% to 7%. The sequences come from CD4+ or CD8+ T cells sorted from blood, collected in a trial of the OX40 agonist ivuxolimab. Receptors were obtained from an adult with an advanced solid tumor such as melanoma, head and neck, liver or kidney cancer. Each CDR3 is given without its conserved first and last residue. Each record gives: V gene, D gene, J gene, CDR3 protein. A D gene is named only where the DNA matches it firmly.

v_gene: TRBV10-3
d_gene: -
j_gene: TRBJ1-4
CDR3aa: AISVGDEKLF

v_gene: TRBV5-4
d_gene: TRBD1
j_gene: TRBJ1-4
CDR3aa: ASSPDRRNEKLF

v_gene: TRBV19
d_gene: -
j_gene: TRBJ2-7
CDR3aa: ASSKGDYEQY

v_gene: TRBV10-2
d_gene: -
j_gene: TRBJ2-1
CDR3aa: ASSPTRYNEQF

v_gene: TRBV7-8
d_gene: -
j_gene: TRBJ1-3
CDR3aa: ASSFGSSGNTIY

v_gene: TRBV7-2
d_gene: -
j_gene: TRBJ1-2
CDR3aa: ASSAPSGYGYT

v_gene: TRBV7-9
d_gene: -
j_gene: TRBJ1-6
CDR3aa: ASSLSGTRGSPLH

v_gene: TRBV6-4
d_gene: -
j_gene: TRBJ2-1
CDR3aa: ASSSDGTSAGRF

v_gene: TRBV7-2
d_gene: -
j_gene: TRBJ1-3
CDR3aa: ASSPGPSSGNTIY

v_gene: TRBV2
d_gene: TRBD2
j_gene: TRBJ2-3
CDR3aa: ASSEGGGGLEDTQY

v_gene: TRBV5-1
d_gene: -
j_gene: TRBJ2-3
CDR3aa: ASSLAGSLGTDTQY

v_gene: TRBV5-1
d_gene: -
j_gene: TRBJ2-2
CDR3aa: ASSLEMLQNTGELF

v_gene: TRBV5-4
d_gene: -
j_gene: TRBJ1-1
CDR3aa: ASSLEGMNTEAF

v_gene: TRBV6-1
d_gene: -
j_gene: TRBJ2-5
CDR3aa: ASSLVGRGQETQY

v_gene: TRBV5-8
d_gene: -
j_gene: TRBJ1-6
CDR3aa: ASSLEGSGGYNSPLH

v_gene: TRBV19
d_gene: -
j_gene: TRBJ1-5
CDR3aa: ASSVQGNQPQH